This is a list of T cell receptor beta chains from one sample in a study of CD8+ T cells in alopecia areata. Here immunoSEQ multiplex PCR was the method, and the copy in TCRdb shows in-frame clones only, minus some. Among approximately 200,000 clones listed, 60% were seen once. Sequenced here: CD4+ T cells sorted from blood, sampled at week 4, from a patient treated with tofacitinib. Source of these receptors: a human donor with alopecia areata. The CDR3 runs from the conserved cysteine through the conserved F or W. The order of the fields is V gene, clone size, D gene, J gene, CDR3 DNA, CDR3 protein. The D gene is left open where the match is weak. Not every row has a clone size; where given, it reads once, few, many or a size class.

TRBV2,-,TRBD2,TRBJ2-1,TGTGCCAGCAGTGAAACGGCGGGGGGGCCTCATGAGCAGTTCTTC,CASSETAGGPHEQFF
TRBV25-1,few,TRBD2,TRBJ2-7,TGTGCCAGCAGCTTGAGCGGGGCAGGATCCTACGAGCAGTACTTC,CASSLSGAGSYEQYF
TRBV6-5,few,-,TRBJ1-5,TGTGCCAGCAGTTTATGGGGGCCCAATCAGCCCCAGCATTTT,CASSLWGPNQPQHF
TRBV29-1,-,-,TRBJ2-7,TGCAGCGTCTTAGCGGCCACCTACGAGCAGTACTTC,CSVLAATYEQYF
TRBV20-1,-,-,TRBJ1-2,TGCAGTGCTAGCCTGTTCAATGGCTACACCTTC,CSASLFNGYTF
TRBV29-1,-,-,TRBJ1-2,TGCAGCGTTAACATACAGGGACGAGGTGGCTACACCTTC,CSVNIQGRGGYTF
TRBV2,-,-,TRBJ1-2,TGTGCCAGCAGTGAAATCAGAGCTAACTATGGCTACACCTTC,CASSEIRANYGYTF
TRBV30,-,-,TRBJ1-1,TGTGCCTGGAGTGTACGAGGGAACACTGAAGCTTTCTTT,CAWSVRGNTEAFF
TRBV30,-,-,TRBJ2-3,TGTGCCTGCCCGGGGGAGCTGCCAGATACGCAGTATTTT,CACPGELPDTQYF
TRBV19,-,-,TRBJ1-2,TGTGCCAGTAGACTGACAGACTATGGCTACACCTTC,CASRLTDYGYTF